This entry lists 24 T cell receptor beta chains sequenced from one sample in a study of shared clonotypes between healthy human individuals (dated by TCRdb to 2019 to 2021). Library construction relied on the immunoSEQ multiplex PCR assay. TCRdb holds this immuneACCESS table with in-frame rearrangements only. Some clones are missing; in checked studies, unresolved V genes explain under half, and the rest has no known cause. Across this sample there are roughly 86,000 clones, with over 60% seen only once. The ten largest account for approximately 53% of the sample. The sample comprised memory CD8+ T cells sorted from blood. Explained via the paper, the cell subset or site label denotes: CD45RO+ cells pooled with CCR7-negative TemRA cells. All receptors derive from a man aged 30-40 years in good health.

This clone was observed a single time. This chain connects TRBV5-5 to TRBJ1-1; no firm D call. The CDR3 covers 14 residues. Germline loops: CDR1 SGHKS, CDR2 YYEKEE (reference sequence). Trimming cost V 4 bases and J 2 bases, with 12 bases left between them. The CDR3: CASSVELSNTEAFF. The CDR3 coding sequence is TGTGCCAGCAGCGTTGAACTGAGTAACACTGAAGCTTTCTTT.

By share of the sample, this clone is medium-sized. The CDR3 sequence: CASTDRTYEQYF. In nucleotides, the CDR3 is TGTGCCAGCACGGACAGAACCTACGAGCAGTACTTC. V and J are TRBV28 and TRBJ2-7; weak D call: TRBD1 (6 bases). CDR1 is MDHEN, CDR2 SYDVKM, per germline. V gave up 7 bases and J gave up 2 bases, with 9 bases separating them. The CDR3 has 12 amino acids. The full variable domain, completed using reference TRBV28 and TRBJ2-7, is DVKVTQSSRYLVKRTGEKVFLECVQDMDHENMFWYRQDPGLGLRLIYFSYDVKMKEKGDIPEGYSVSREKKERFSLILESASTNQTSMYLCASTDRTYEQYFGPGTRLTVT.

The chain recombines TRBV27 with TRBJ1-1; tentative D call: TRBD1 (6 bases). The length of the CDR3 is 14 residues. The V and J ends lost 0 bases and 5 bases respectively, with 10 bases between them. The germline V gene encodes CDR1 MNHEY and CDR2 SMNVEV (reference sequence). The CDR3: CASSLSWGRTEAFF. Written as DNA, the CDR3 is TGTGCCAGCAGTTTATCTTGGGGGCGGACTGAAGCTTTCTTT.

The chain couples TRBV9 to TRBJ2-1, with TRBD2 as a possible D gene (6 bases). This CDR3 is 16 amino acids long. V lost 4 bases, J lost 4 bases, and 18 bases lay in between. The germline gives CDR1 SGDLS, CDR2 YYNGEE. CDR3 nucleotides: TGTGCCAGCAGCATCCTGGGGGGAGTGGAGTACAATGAGCAGTTCTTC. Encoded protein: CASSILGGVEYNEQFF. Complete variable domain (other parts from reference TRBV9 and TRBJ2-1): DSGVTQTPKHLITATGQRVTLRCSPRSGDLSVYWYQQSLDQGLQFLIQYYNGEERAKGNILERFSAQQFPDLHSELNLSSLELGDSALYFCASSILGGVEYNEQFFGPGTRLTVL.

The rearrangement joins TRBV28 to TRBJ1-2, with D maybe TRBD1 (5 bases). Germline CDR1 reads MDHEN; CDR2 reads SYDVKM. There are 13 residues in the CDR3. V lost 6 bases to trimming and J lost 5 bases, with 13 bases between them. The CDR3 region is CASRPGHIYGYTF. The CDR3 nucleotides read TGTGCCAGCAGACCTGGACACATTTATGGCTACACCTTC.

This clone was detected a few times. The chain uses TRBV4-2 and TRBJ1-5; D possibly corresponds to TRBD1 (5 bases). V gave up 0 bases and J gave up 7 bases, with 13 bases separating them. Germline CDR1 LGHNA, CDR2 YNFKEQ. This CDR3 contains 15 residues. The CDR3 DNA sequence: TGTGCCAGCAGCCAAGACAGGGAGGGTTACCAGCCCCAGCATTTT. This codes for CASSQDREGYQPQHF.

The chain recombines TRBV20-1 with TRBJ1-2, with D perhaps matching TRBD1 (6 bases). V was trimmed by 7 bases and J by 7 bases, leaving 13 bases between them. The CDR3 is 11 residues long. CDR1 is DFQATT, CDR2 SNEGSKA, per germline (reference sequence). This chain's CDR3 is CSVVQGFGYTF. CDR3 bases: TGCAGTGTAGTGCAGGGGTTTGGCTACACCTTC.

The chain carries TRBV10-3 and TRBJ2-5; tentatively, D is TRBD1 (6 bases). V was shortened by 0 bases and J by 3 bases, with 8 bases between the two germline ends. CDR3 length: 14 residues. Per the germline V gene, CDR1 is ENHRY and CDR2 is SYGVKD. The CDR3 protein is CAISESGGEETQYF. CDR3 nucleotides: TGTGCCATCAGTGAGTCAGGGGGAGAAGAGACCCAGTACTTC.

The chain links TRBV7-6 to TRBJ2-1; 7 nucleotides agree with TRBD1. With 4 bases clipped from V and 3 bases from J, the junction kept 12 bases outside the gene matches. CDR1 is SGHVS and CDR2 is FNYEAQ in the germline V gene. The CDR3 has 17 amino acids. The CDR3 protein is CASSSQADRARYNEQFF. The CDR3 DNA reads as TGTGCCAGCAGCTCCCAAGCCGACAGGGCCCGCTACAATGAGCAGTTCTTC.

This sequence joins TRBV13 and TRBJ2-1, with 7 bases fitting TRBD1. V lost 5 bases, J lost 5 bases, and 6 bases stayed unmatched. Looked up from germline, CDR1 is PRHDT and CDR2 is FYEKMQ (reference sequence). CDR3 length equals 14 residues. The CDR3 loop is CASSAGTANNEQFF. In DNA, the CDR3 is TGTGCCAGCAGCGCCGGGACAGCAAACAATGAGCAGTTCTTC. Using reference TRBV13 and TRBJ2-1 for the parts outside the CDR3, the full variable domain is AAGVIQSPRHLIKEKRETATLKCYPIPRHDTVYWYQQGPGQDPQFLISFYEKMQSDKGSIPDRFSAQQFSDYHSELNMSSLELGDSALYFCASSAGTANNEQFFGPGTRLTVL.

This clone was observed a few times. The J gene is TRBJ2-1, the V gene TRBV2, with unresolved D. Trimming removed 2 bases from V and 3 bases from J, with 8 bases in between. Germline assignment: CDR1 SNHLY and CDR2 FYNNEI. The CDR3 has 14 amino acids. DNA of the CDR3: TGTGCCAGCAGTGAAAATGACGGCTACAATGAGCAGTTCTTC. Protein sequence: CASSENDGYNEQFF.

The CDR3 nucleotides read TGCGCCAGCATAACGGGACTAGCGGGCCCACCAATCATCACAGATACGCAGTATTTT. This encodes CASITGLAGPPIITDTQYF. The V gene is TRBV23-1, the J gene TRBJ2-3, with 12 nucleotides matching TRBD2. TRBV23-1 carries the ORF label, with uncertain function. The J segment lost 2 bases and the V segment lost 7 bases, leaving 16 bases of the junction unmatched. The CDR3 runs to 19 residues.

The V call is TRBV2, the J call TRBJ1-5; the D gene is possibly TRBD1 (5 bases). V lost 6 bases, J lost 0 bases, and 18 bases lay in between. The CDR3 spans 17 residues. The germline CDR1 and CDR2 sequences are SNHLY and FYNNEI. CDR3 sequence reads: CASRGEGSGLSNQPQHF. The CDR3 DNA reads TGTGCCAGCAGGGGGGAAGGTTCGGGCCTTAGCAATCAGCCCCAGCATTTT.

This clone was counted many times. The V call is TRBV4-3, the J call TRBJ2-7, with D maybe TRBD1 (6 bases). V dropped 5 bases and J dropped 0 bases, with 14 bases sitting between them. From germline, CDR1 is LGHNA and CDR2 YSLEER. CDR3 size: 15 residues. CDR3 loop: CASSFAQDSSYEQYF. The CDR3 coding sequence is TGCGCCAGCAGCTTCGCACAGGACAGCTCCTACGAGCAGTACTTC.

V gene TRBV5-1 combines with J gene TRBJ1-1, with D tentatively TRBD1 (6 bases). V was shortened by 1 base and J by 4 bases, with 17 bases between the two germline ends. The CDR3 consists of 16 residues. CDR1 and CDR2 (germline): SGHRS, YFSETQ. The CDR3 DNA reads as TGCGCCAGCAGCTTGTATGGGGGCAAGGGCTCCACTGAAGCTTTCTTT. It codes for CASSLYGGKGSTEAFF.

This clone was observed a few times. The chain recombines TRBV5-1 with TRBJ1-5; 8 bases are a match to TRBD1. The CDR3 has 14 amino acids. Germline V lookup: CDR1 SGHRS, CDR2 YFSETQ. Unmatched junction bases numbered 5, after V lost 2 bases and J lost 7 bases. The CDR3 nucleotides are TGCGCCAGCAGCTTAGGACAGGGAGACCAGCCCCAGCATTTT. The encoded protein is CASSLGQGDQPQHF.

The CDR3 DNA reads as TGTGCCAGCAGCTTAGCGGGGTTCTCTGGGGCCAACGTCCTGACTTTC. Translating gives CASSLAGFSGANVLTF. This sequence joins TRBV7-2 and TRBJ2-6; D unclear. The V gene lost 0 bases and the J gene lost 0 bases, with 6 bases spanning the gap. CDR3 length equals 16 residues. CDR1 and CDR2 from the germline V gene are SGHTA and FQGNSA. Full variable domain (outside the CDR3, taken from reference TRBV7-2 and TRBJ2-6): GAGVSQSPSNKVTEKGKDVELRCDPISGHTALYWYRQSLGQGLEFLIYFQGNSAPDKSGLPSDRFSAERTGGSVSTLTIQRTQQEDSAVYLCASSLAGFSGANVLTFGAGSRLTVL.

V usage is TRBV2 and J usage is TRBJ1-3; D is uncertain. CDR1 is SNHLY and CDR2 is FYNNEI in the germline V gene. The CDR3 is 13 amino acids. Trimming shortened V by 1 base and J by 3 bases, and 4 bases separated the two germline ends. The CDR3 is CASSEGVGNTIYF. The CDR3 nucleotides read TGTGCCAGCAGTGAAGGGGTTGGAAACACCATATATTTT.

This clone was detected only once. The rearrangement links TRBV4-1 to TRBJ2-3, with 10 bases matching TRBD2. CDR3 length: 16 residues. Germline-derived CDR1 and CDR2 are MGHRA and YSYEKL. Trimming cost V 4 bases and J 3 bases; bases outside gene matches: 7. Here the CDR3 DNA reads TGCGCCAGCAGCCCCAGCGGGAGGGCTCGTACAGATACGCAGTATTTT. Protein product: CASSPSGRARTDTQYF.

Notes on this clone: One junction end does not reproduce the germline sequence, and a read error may be involved. The genes are TRBV2 and TRBJ1-5; no firm D call. CDR1 SNHLY and CDR2 FYNNEI come from the germline V gene. The CDR3 runs to 13 residues. The CDR3 protein is CASREDGRYPQHF. The DNA for the CDR3 is TGTGCCAGCAGGGAAGATGGACGGTACCCCCAGCATTTT.

The V gene is TRBV25-1, the J gene TRBJ2-1; 7 bases are shared with TRBD2. This CDR3 comprises 12 residues. Trimming removed 3 bases from V and 10 bases from J; junction bases left unmatched: 3. CDR1 MGHDK and CDR2 SYGVNS come from the germline V gene. Written as DNA, the CDR3 is TGTGCCAGCAGTGATAGGGAGGGGGAGCAGTTCTTC. It yields the protein CASSDREGEQFF.

V is TRBV14 and J is TRBJ2-5; D might be TRBD1 (5 bases). CDR1 SGHDN and CDR2 FVKESK come from the germline V gene. V lost 0 bases and J 5 bases, leaving 13 bases between the germline ends. CDR3 length equals 15 residues. The CDR3 loop is CASSQDVRGLETQYF. The CDR3 region has the DNA TGTGCCAGCAGCCAAGATGTTAGGGGCCTTGAGACCCAGTACTTC.

Points on this clone: A much larger clone differs by one base, so this may be a read error. The genes are TRBV5-6 and TRBJ1-1; possible D gene TRBD1, 5 bases. V lost 1 base, J lost 6 bases, and 25 bases lay in between. From germline, CDR1 is SGHDT and CDR2 YYEEEE. This CDR3 is built from 18 residues. CDR3 nucleotide sequence: TGTGCCAGCAGCTTGTATGGGGCAGGAAGGGCCATGATTGCTGAAGCTTTCTTT. Translation gives CASSLYGAGRAMIAEAFF.

V gene TRBV30 combines with J gene TRBJ1-5; D unresolved. Trimming shortened V by 2 bases and J by 6 bases, and 14 bases separated the two germline ends. Germline loops: CDR1 GTSNPN, CDR2 SVGIG (reference sequence). This CDR3 is 14 amino acids long. As DNA, the CDR3 is TGTGCCTGGAGTTATCGGCAGTCGAGTCAGCCCCAGCATTTT. Translating it yields CAWSYRQSSQPQHF.